This TCR beta chain derives from a study of T-cell reconstitution after alpha-beta-depleted transplantation in children. Molecular barcoding with unique molecular identifiers was used for the TCRbeta library. One entry per CDR3 protein, called by TCRdb with MiXCR from the PCR reads. In the table there are some 600,000 distinct CDR3 sequences, around a sixth of which are singletons. CDR3 length equals 13 residues. Trimming removed 6 bases from V and 3 bases from J, with 9 bases in between. Looked up from germline, CDR1 is MDHEN and CDR2 is SYDVKM. The starting material was PBMCs from the stem cell graft donor, obtained from the stem cell graft. The receptor was isolated from a human donor who donated a stem cell graft to a child with acute myeloid leukemia. The gene calls are TRBV28 and TRBJ1-5, with no clear D. CDR3 DNA sequence: TGTGCCAGCAGGCCGAATCTCAATCAGCCCCAGCATTTT. As protein: CASRPNLNQPQHF.